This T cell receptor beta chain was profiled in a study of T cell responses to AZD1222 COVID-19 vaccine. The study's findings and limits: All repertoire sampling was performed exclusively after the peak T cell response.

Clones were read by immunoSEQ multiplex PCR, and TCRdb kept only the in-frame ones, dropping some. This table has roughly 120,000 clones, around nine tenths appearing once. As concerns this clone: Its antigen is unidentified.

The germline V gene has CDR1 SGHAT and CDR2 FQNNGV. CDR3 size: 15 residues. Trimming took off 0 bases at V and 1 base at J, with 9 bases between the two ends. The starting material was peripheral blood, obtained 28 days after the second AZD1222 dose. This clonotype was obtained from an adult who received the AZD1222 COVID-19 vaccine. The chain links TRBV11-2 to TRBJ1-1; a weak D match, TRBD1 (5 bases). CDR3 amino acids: CASSLEPGGNTEAFF. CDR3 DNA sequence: TGTGCCAGCAGCTTAGAACCGGGGGGGAACACTGAAGCTTTCTTT.